This T cell receptor beta chain was observed in a study of glioma-infiltrating T cells after dendritic cell vaccination. General observations from the study: No direct clonality-survival link was found; a diverse polyclonal response may matter. The cohort had few patients with full blood and tumor sets.

As regards this clone: Its antigen remains unknown.

The CDR3 length is 16 residues. From germline, CDR1 is LGHNA and CDR2 YSLEER. V gave up 0 bases and J gave up 5 bases, with 14 bases separating them. Primers: 60 V beta forward and 13 J beta reverse. The data were produced by immunoSEQ multiplex PCR, yet TCRdb's version contains in-frame clones alone and is incomplete. This table holds about 87,000 clones, around 86% found once. Specified time point: after dendritic cell vaccination, including at tumor progression/relapse. PBMC sampling occurred before vaccination, two weeks after the third dose, and at progression. The V and J genes are TRBV4-3 and TRBJ1-3, with D possibly TRBD1 on 6 matching bases. The TCR sequence derives from a human donor with glioblastoma. The specimen comprised blood, sampled after dendritic cell vaccination. The CDR3 protein is CASSQDRGGSRNTIYF. In nucleotides, the CDR3 is TGCGCCAGCAGCCAAGATAGGGGGGGGTCTAGAAACACCATATATTTT.